The 29 T cell receptor beta chains listed next were all sequenced from one sample in a study of blood T cell repertoires in COVID-19. Profiled with immunoSEQ multiplex PCR; TCRdb holds only in-frame clones, not every one. Of roughly 43,000 clones listed, 82% were seen once; the top ten hold 20% to 30%. Sequenced sample: peripheral blood. The receptors come from a woman aged 55-75 years with acute or convalescent COVID-19.

The rearrangement uses TRBV6-4 and TRBJ2-2; no firm D call. Germline lookup yields CDR1 MRHNA and CDR2 SNTAGT. The CDR3 contains 15 residues. The ends were cut back, 4 bases at V and 0 bases at J, with 9 bases in the middle. The CDR3 protein is CASSVQSANTGELFF. The CDR3 DNA sequence: TGTGCCAGCAGTGTACAGTCCGCGAACACCGGGGAGCTGTTTTTT.

The CDR3 DNA reads TGTGCCAGCAGCGCGAGCCCCGGGGAGCTGTTTTTT. This gives the protein CASSASPGELFF. V gene TRBV7-7 combines with J gene TRBJ2-2; D not resolved. Germline CDR1 SSHAT, CDR2 FNYEAQ (reference sequence). The V and J ends lost 5 bases and 6 bases respectively, with 7 bases between them. The CDR3 loop spans 12 amino acids.

The chain couples TRBV18 to TRBJ2-7; the D is unclear. The CDR3 totals 13 residues. CDR1 and CDR2 (germline): KGHSH, LQKENI. The V and J ends lost 6 bases and 5 bases respectively, with 14 bases between them. As DNA, the CDR3 is TGTGCCAGCTCCCCCCTGGGCGTTGACGAGCAGTACTTC. As protein: CASSPLGVDEQYF.

V and J are TRBV24-1 and TRBJ2-2; D is uncertain. V shed 7 bases and J shed 5 bases, with 4 bases lying between them. The CDR3 totals 11 residues. Looked up from germline, CDR1 is KGHDR and CDR2 is SFDVKD. CDR3 sequence: CATSQTGELFF. CDR3 in DNA: TGTGCCACCAGCCAGACCGGGGAGCTGTTTTTT.

The V and J genes are TRBV20-1 and TRBJ2-3; perhaps TRBD2 as D (6 bases). Trimming cost V 3 bases and J 9 bases, with 7 bases left between them. The CDR3 extends over 10 amino acids. Germline V CDR1 and CDR2: DFQATT, SNEGSKA (reference sequence). The CDR3 loop reads CSAREGTQYF. The CDR3 DNA follows: TGCAGTGCTAGGGAGGGAACGCAGTATTTT.

V is TRBV3-1 (or the pseudogene TRBV3-2) and J is TRBJ1-1, with D unclear. Germline V lookup: CDR1 LGHDT, CDR2 YNNKEL (reference sequence). V was shortened by 2 bases and J by 6 bases, with 7 bases between the two germline ends. The CDR3 consists of 12 residues. CDR3 DNA: TGTGCCAGCAGCCAATCTGGAGCTGAAGCTTTCTTT. Amino acids: CASSQSGAEAFF.

The chain is built from TRBV5-1 and TRBJ2-7; 12 bases match TRBD1. V shed 7 bases and J 5 bases; nucleotides not matched to a gene: 7. Germline-derived CDR1 and CDR2 are SGHRS and YFSETQ. This CDR3 spans 14 amino acids. CDR3 coding DNA: TGCGCCAGCGGACTAGGGACAGGGGGCCACGAGCAGTACTTC. Translation: CASGLGTGGHEQYF. Based on the CDR3 plus reference TRBV5-1 and TRBJ2-7, the full variable domain is KAGVTQTPRYLIKTRGQQVTLSCSPISGHRSVSWYQQTPGQGLQFLFEYFSETQRNKGNFPGRFSGRQFSNSRSEMNVSTLELGDSALYLCASGLGTGGHEQYFGPGTRLTVT.

The rearrangement links TRBV12-5 to TRBJ2-1; possibly TRBD1 for D (6 bases). The V gene lost 5 bases and the J gene lost 4 bases, with 18 bases spanning the gap. CDR1 LGHNT and CDR2 FRNRAP come from the germline V gene. The CDR3 spans 16 residues. The CDR3 nucleotides are TGTGCTAGTGGTGCCCAGGCAGGGGTCGCGTACAATGAGCAGTTCTTC. This sequence encodes CASGAQAGVAYNEQFF.

The rearrangement uses TRBV6-2 or TRBV6-3 and TRBJ2-2; 9 positions match TRBD1. The V gene end was trimmed by 7 bases and the J gene end by 2 bases; junction bases not matched to a gene: 11. The germline V gene encodes CDR1 MNHEY and CDR2 SVGEGT. CDR3 length: 17 residues. The CDR3 protein is CASTPWDRDFNTGELFF. CDR3 DNA sequence: TGTGCCAGCACCCCCTGGGACAGGGACTTTAACACCGGGGAGCTGTTTTTT.

The chain recombines TRBV2 with TRBJ1-4; TRBD1 might be the D (6 bases). The CDR3 runs 14 residues. The germline V and J ends were trimmed by 7 bases and 8 bases, with 17 bases remaining between them. The germline CDR1 and CDR2 sequences are SNHLY and FYNNEI. This CDR3 reads CASMLDRRGEKLFF. Written as DNA, the CDR3 is TGTGCCAGCATGCTAGACAGGCGTGGGGAAAAACTGTTTTTT.

The chain is built from TRBV9 and TRBJ2-7; 7 bases are shared with TRBD1. CDR1 is SGDLS and CDR2 is YYNGEE in the germline V gene. The CDR3 has 15 amino acids. The ends lost 0 bases at V and 4 bases at J; junction bases unmatched: 7. The CDR3 DNA is TGTGCCAGCAGCGTAGGGACAGGAGACACTTACGAGCAGTACTTC. It specifies CASSVGTGDTYEQYF.

The chain uses TRBV4-3 and TRBJ2-7; a weak D match, TRBD1 (6 bases). The CDR3 consists of 14 residues. Per germline, CDR1 LGHNA and CDR2 YSLEER. V was clipped by 4 bases and J by 2 bases, with 12 bases between them. CDR3 in DNA: TGCGCCAGCAGCCCCCAACAGGGAGCCTACGAGCAGTACTTC. It encodes CASSPQQGAYEQYF.

V and J are TRBV25-1 and TRBJ2-2; possibly TRBD1 for D (5 bases). The CDR3 is 16 residues long. V lost 10 bases to trimming and J lost 2 bases, with 20 bases between them. CDR1 and CDR2 from the germline V gene are MGHDK and SYGVNS. This CDR3 reads CAILNQSRGNTGELFF. The CDR3 DNA is TGTGCCATACTAAATCAATCAAGGGGAAACACCGGGGAGCTGTTTTTT.

This chain joins TRBV19 and TRBJ1-1, with TRBD1 identical over 9 bases. CDR1 is LNHDA, CDR2 SQIVND, per germline (reference sequence). The CDR3 length is 14 residues. The V segment lost 1 base and the J segment 6 bases; nucleotides outside the gene matches: 3. This chain's CDR3 is CASSIGQGDAEAFF. DNA for the CDR3: TGTGCCAGTAGTATAGGACAGGGGGATGCTGAAGCTTTCTTT.

The chain employs TRBV27 and TRBJ1-6; 7 bases are a match to TRBD1. The CDR3 covers 15 residues. Per the germline V gene, CDR1 is MNHEY and CDR2 is SMNVEV (reference sequence). The ends lost 6 bases at V and 6 bases at J; junction bases unmatched: 8. The CDR3 spells CASSIGNRGNSPLHF. The DNA of the CDR3 is TGTGCCAGCAGCATAGGGAACAGGGGTAATTCACCCCTCCACTTT.

The DNA of the CDR3 is TGTGCCAGTAGTTCAGGGGTACGGGGCTACACCTTC. Residues: CASSSGVRGYTF. The V gene is TRBV19, the J gene TRBJ1-2; maybe TRBD1 (6 bases). This CDR3 spans 12 amino acids. Germline-derived CDR1 and CDR2 are LNHDA and SQIVND (reference sequence). V was shortened by 5 bases and J by 8 bases, with 12 bases between the two germline ends.

The chain joins TRBV4-1 to TRBJ2-6; 10 positions match TRBD1. This CDR3 comprises 17 residues. Trimming cost V 5 bases and J 0 bases; bases outside gene matches: 4. CDR1 is MGHRA and CDR2 is YSYEKL in the germline V gene. The CDR3: CASSVGQGFSGANVLTF. The CDR3 nucleotides are TGCGCCAGCAGCGTGGGACAGGGGTTCTCTGGGGCCAACGTCCTGACTTTC.

This clone has more than one count but fewer than ten. This sequence joins TRBV30 and TRBJ2-2, with TRBD1 identical over 9 bases. The CDR3 length is 15 residues. Germline assignment: CDR1 GTSNPN and CDR2 SVGIG (reference sequence). J was trimmed by 7 bases and V by 3 bases; bases with no gene match: 9. The CDR3 DNA reads as TGTGCCTGGAGCCTACGGGACAGGGTGATCGGGGAGCTGTTTTTT. Amino acid sequence: CAWSLRDRVIGELFF.

V gene TRBV6-6 combines with J gene TRBJ2-6, with D perhaps matching TRBD2 (6 bases). The CDR3 has 15 residues. The V gene's germline CDR1 is MNHNY and CDR2 SVGAGI (reference sequence). Trimming pared 6 bases from V and 1 base from J, leaving 10 bases between. The CDR3 coding sequence is TGTGCCAGCAGCAAGGGAGGTTCTGGGGCCAACGTCCTGACTTTC. Protein: CASSKGGSGANVLTF.

This clone was seen a few times. The chain employs TRBV12-3 or TRBV12-4 and TRBJ2-1, with D tentatively TRBD2 (6 bases). CDR3 length: 12 residues. Trimming pared 1 base from V and 15 bases from J, leaving 13 bases between. In nucleotides, the CDR3 is TGTGCCAGCAGTTTAGTTGCGGGACGGAGGTTCTTC. Encoded protein: CASSLVAGRRFF.

The CDR3 DNA reads as TGTGCCAGCAGCCCGACAGAAATCTACGAGCAGTACTTC. This codes for CASSPTEIYEQYF. The chain is built from TRBV2 and TRBJ2-7, with D possibly being TRBD1 (5 bases). Germline CDR1 reads SNHLY; CDR2 reads FYNNEI. Between the trimmed V and J ends, which lost 6 bases and 3 bases, there was a span of 12 bases. This CDR3 contains 13 residues.

The chain couples TRBV10-1 to TRBJ2-1; TRBD1 is a possible D gene (6 bases). V gave up 2 bases and J gave up 8 bases, with 7 bases separating them. This CDR3 contains 12 residues. CDR1 WNHNN and CDR2 SYGVQD come from the germline V gene (reference sequence). The CDR3 spells CASSEKGDEQFF. The CDR3 DNA sequence: TGCGCCAGCAGTGAGAAGGGGGATGAGCAGTTCTTC.

V usage is TRBV21-1 and J usage is TRBJ2-7; whether TRBD1, the table's D call, matches the DNA was not checked. TRBV21-1 is an annotated pseudogene. This CDR3 is built from 19 residues. This chain's CDR3 is CASSEQRTGMRQSSYEQYF. In DNA, the CDR3 is TGTGCCAGCAGCGAACAAAGGACAGGCATGAGACAAAGCTCCTACGAGCAGTACTTC.

The rearrangement links TRBV24-1 to TRBJ2-5, with a weak D call TRBD2 (7 bases). V lost 5 bases and J 2 bases, leaving 11 bases between the germline ends. The germline V gene has CDR1 KGHDR and CDR2 SFDVKD. This CDR3 contains 14 residues. CDR3 amino acids: CATSGRGPQETQYF. CDR3 DNA sequence: TGTGCCACCAGTGGGCGGGGGCCTCAAGAGACCCAGTACTTC.

The chain combines TRBV21-1 with TRBJ2-7; the table names TRBD2, a call not compared with the DNA. TRBV21-1 is deemed a pseudogene. The CDR3 covers 16 residues. CDR3 in DNA: TGTGCCAGCAGCAAAAACACCCGACGGAGAGGTTACGAGCAGTACTTC. It translates to CASSKNTRRRGYEQYF.

The rearrangement joins TRBV2 to TRBJ2-6; D is possibly TRBD2 (5 bases). CDR3 length: 16 residues. V was shortened by 5 bases and J by 1 base, with 12 bases between the two germline ends. The germline CDR1 and CDR2 sequences are SNHLY and FYNNEI. CDR3 in DNA: TGTGCCAGCAGTTCTGAGGGTCAATCTGGGGCCAACGTCCTGACTTTC. Amino acid sequence: CASSSEGQSGANVLTF.

The genes are TRBV7-2 and TRBJ2-5; 9 bases match TRBD2. Trimming at V came to 1 base and at J to 1 base, leaving 7 bases not matched to a gene. CDR1 and CDR2 from the germline V gene are SGHTA and FQGNSA. CDR3 length: 17 amino acids. In DNA, the CDR3 is TGTGCCAGCAGCTTAGTAGGGCTAGCGGGGATCCAAGAGACCCAGTACTTC. It yields the protein CASSLVGLAGIQETQYF.

This rearrangement joins TRBV12-5 to TRBJ2-7; D possibly corresponds to TRBD1 (6 bases). The germline V gene encodes CDR1 LGHNT and CDR2 FRNRAP. V gave up 1 base and J gave up 3 bases, with 19 bases separating them. This CDR3 spans 17 amino acids. DNA of the CDR3: TGTGCTAGTGGTTTGGAGGGGGATAAGGACGTTTTCTACGAGCAGTACTTC. Amino acid sequence: CASGLEGDKDVFYEQYF.

The chain couples TRBV9 to TRBJ1-1, with D perhaps matching TRBD1 (5 bases). Germline V gene sequence: CDR1 SGDLS, CDR2 YYNGEE. Trimming removed 0 bases from V and 1 base from J, with 10 bases in between. The CDR3 loop spans 15 amino acids. CDR3 loop: CASSVDGQGNTEAFF. The CDR3 DNA follows: TGTGCCAGCAGCGTAGATGGCCAGGGGAACACTGAAGCTTTCTTT.